These T cell receptor beta chains were read from a single sample in a study of cytomegalovirus exposure and HLA in healthy donors. Clones were read by immunoSEQ multiplex PCR, and TCRdb kept only the in-frame ones, dropping some. The sample has 150,000 to 200,000 clones, around 81% seen once. Sample: PBMCs. The source of these receptors is a woman aged 30 to 39 in good health and CMV-seronegative. CDR3s include the opening cysteine and the closing phenylalanine or tryptophan. A D gene is named only where the DNA matches it firmly. Size is stated for part of the rows, as once, few or many counts, or as a class when the clone is expanded.

J gene	clone size	D gene	V gene	CDR3 protein	CDR3 DNA
TRBJ2-1	.	.	TRBV7-6	CASSEEAVRLDEQFF	TGTGCCAGCAGCGAAGAAGCGGTCCGCTTGGATGAGCAGTTCTTC
TRBJ2-7	.	TRBD1	TRBV10-3	CAISPGQGAGEQYF	TGTGCCATCAGCCCGGGACAGGGGGCTGGTGAGCAGTACTTC
TRBJ1-6	.	.	TRBV7-9	CASSLEGSGWGTNSPLHF	TGTGCCAGCAGCTTAGAGGGGTCAGGGTGGGGCACAAATTCACCCCTCCACTTT
TRBJ2-7	.	.	TRBV29-1	CSVVTNTRDEQYF	TGCAGCGTTGTAACTAACACTCGGGACGAGCAGTACTTC
TRBJ1-1	medium-sized	.	TRBV18	CASSPQALTVNTEAFF	TGTGCCAGCTCACCACAGGCATTAACAGTGAACACTGAAGCTTTCTTT
TRBJ2-2	.	.	TRBV29-1	CSVESPKGGGIISGELFF	TGCAGCGTTGAGTCCCCCAAAGGAGGGGGCATAATCTCCGGGGAGCTGTTTTTT
TRBJ2-1	.	TRBD2	TRBV6-5	CASSLAGGDYNEQFF	TGTGCCAGCAGCCTGGCGGGGGGCGATTACAATGAGCAGTTCTTC
TRBJ2-6	.	TRBD2	TRBV15	CATSRGSGAGGPGSGANVLTF	TGTGCCACCAGCAGGGGTAGCGGGGCCGGGGGGCCAGGTTCTGGGGCCAACGTCCTGACTTTC
TRBJ1-4	.	.	TRBV7-9	CASSLDGGATNEKLFF	TGTGCCAGCAGCTTAGACGGGGGTGCAACTAATGAAAAACTGTTTTTT
TRBJ1-1	.	.	TRBV4-1	CASSQGSVTGNTEAFF	TGCGCCAGCAGCCAAGGGTCAGTAACGGGGAACACTGAAGCTTTCTTT
TRBJ2-3	.	.	TRBV4-3	CASSQADNPGTDTQYF	TGCGCCAGCAGCCAGGCCGACAACCCGGGCACAGATACGCAGTATTTT
TRBJ2-1	.	.	TRBV14	CASSQYRTPYNEQFF	TGTGCCAGCAGCCAATATAGAACTCCCTACAATGAGCAGTTCTTC
TRBJ2-7	.	TRBD1	TRBV9	CASSGQGYEQYF	TGTGCCAGCAGCGGACAGGGGTACGAGCAGTACTTC
TRBJ2-7	.	.	TRBV11-2	CASSKVGVGPYEQYF	TGTGCCAGCAGCAAAGTGGGAGTTGGGCCCTACGAGCAGTACTTC
TRBJ1-2	.	TRBD1	TRBV15	CATSPQGETYGYTF	TGTGCCACCTCACCACAGGGGGAAACTTATGGCTACACCTTC
TRBJ1-5	.	.	TRBV18	CASSPGGGNQPQHF	TGTGCCAGCTCACCAGGGGGCGGCAATCAGCCCCAGCATTTT
TRBJ2-1	.	.	TRBV7-3	CASSPIPGGYNEQFF	TGTGCCAGCAGCCCGATCCCCGGGGGCTACAATGAGCAGTTCTTC
TRBJ2-7	.	.	TRBV23-1	CAITRGAYEQYF	TGCGCCATCACCCGGGGGGCTTACGAGCAGTACTTC
TRBJ2-4	once	.	TRBV28	CASSSPTGTLAKNIQYF	TGTGCCAGCAGTTCCCCCACAGGGACCTTAGCCAAAAACATTCAGTACTTC
TRBJ1-2	.	.	TRBV6-1	CASSDRYGYTF	TGTGCCAGCAGTGACCGGTATGGCTACACCTTC
TRBJ2-3	.	TRBD1	TRBV6-1	CASSEGDRDTDTQYF	TGTGCCAGCAGTGAAGGGGACAGAGACACAGATACGCAGTATTTT
TRBJ1-2	.	.	TRBV6-1	CASSDGGSGRYGYTF	TGTGCCAGCAGTGATGGGGGGTCTGGTCGGTATGGCTACACCTTC
TRBJ2-6	.	TRBD1	TRBV27	CASSRDRDAGANVLTF	TGTGCCAGCAGTCGGGACAGGGATGCTGGGGCCAACGTCCTGACTTTC
TRBJ1-6	.	.	TRBV2	CASSEGRYSLSYNSPLHF	TGTGCCAGCAGTGAAGGTCGCTATTCCCTCTCCTATAATTCACCCCTCCACTTT
TRBJ1-5	.	.	TRBV5-1	CASSQGDNQPQHF	TGCGCCAGCAGCCAGGGCGACAATCAGCCCCAGCATTTT
TRBJ1-3	.	.	TRBV10-1	CASDRNTIYF	TGCGCCAGCGATCGGAACACCATATATTTT
TRBJ2-5	.	TRBD2	TRBV6-5	CASSYGLAETQYF	TGTGCCAGCAGTTACGGACTAGCAGAGACCCAGTACTTC
TRBJ2-6	.	.	TRBV29-1	CSVVYSSGANGLTF	TGCAGCGTTGTTTACAGCTCTGGGGCCAACGGCCTGACTTTC